Listed below are T cell receptor beta chains from one sample, sequenced in a study of molecular identifiers for immune sequencing clone quantification. MiXCR, run by TCRdb on the PCR reads, gives a single entry per CDR3 protein. The sample holds 50,000 or so distinct CDR3 sequences; under 30% are singletons and the top ten take around 1.9%. Sequenced: naive CD8+ T cells from blood, with Jurkat cell RNA spiked in. These receptors were obtained from a human donor in good health. Some libraries in this study had Jurkat cell RNA spiked in. CDR3s include the opening cysteine and the closing phenylalanine or tryptophan. D genes are given only for firm matches.

TRBV15,NA,TRBJ2-7,CATSRARDYEQYF
TRBV6-5,TRBD1,TRBJ2-3,CASSQWDRANTDTQYF
TRBV20-1,NA,TRBJ2-3,CSANPRGIAPDTQYF
TRBV9,NA,TRBJ2-7,CASSVAGGQNADEQYF
TRBV2,NA,TRBJ1-3,CASSEAEAGSGNTIYF
TRBV27,NA,TRBJ1-1,CASSLSLGQVGTEAFF
TRBV19,NA,TRBJ1-5,CASTGYSVSQPQHF
TRBV10-3,NA,TRBJ2-3,CAISEAEDTQYF
TRBV9,NA,TRBJ1-1,CASSVDPGARNNEAFF
TRBV6-5,TRBD2,TRBJ2-3,CASSWLAGRPDTQYF
TRBV20-1,NA,TRBJ1-3,CSARDRADSGNTIYF
TRBV7-9,NA,TRBJ2-7,CASSLGVSSYEQYF
TRBV29-1,NA,TRBJ1-1,CSVEGGTEAFF
TRBV6-5,NA,TRBJ2-7,CASLRGAGAHEQYF
TRBV5-5,TRBD1,TRBJ2-2,CASSFGTGNRELFF
TRBV20-1,TRBD2,TRBJ2-7,CSAREASGPFRYEQYF
TRBV4-1,NA,TRBJ2-2,CASSQETHAGELFF
TRBV12-3/TRBV12-4,TRBD1,TRBJ1-1,CASSSTGEGENTEAFF
TRBV4-3,NA,TRBJ2-7,CASSQDFGVSLYEQYF
TRBV11-2,NA,TRBJ2-3,CASSLEWTDTQYF
TRBV20-1,NA,TRBJ2-5,CSARTEERLQETQYF
TRBV7-3,NA,TRBJ2-3,CASSLLSFPDTQYF
TRBV7-2,NA,TRBJ2-7,CASSLLGGSGYEQYF
TRBV6-2/TRBV6-3,TRBD1,TRBJ1-1,CASRITGASTEAFF
TRBV4-1,NA,TRBJ1-2,CASSHRGPLPPGYTF
TRBV4-1,NA,TRBJ2-7,CARSHRDISYEQYF
TRBV5-6,NA,TRBJ2-7,CASSVWFDEQYF
TRBV5-1,NA,TRBJ2-7,CASSLDAGSYEQYF
TRBV4-3,NA,TRBJ2-3,CASSQEARYRTDTQYF
TRBV12-3/TRBV12-4,NA,TRBJ2-7,CASNSDMGEQYF
TRBV29-1,NA,TRBJ2-4,CSVEDGGPVNIQYF
TRBV12-3/TRBV12-4,TRBD2,TRBJ2-3,CASALARLAGYTDTQYF
TRBV30,NA,TRBJ2-7,CAWTSDSYYEQYF
TRBV5-6,TRBD1,TRBJ2-5,CASSLEGAEETQYF
TRBV14,NA,TRBJ1-4,CASSPGTPNGANEKLFF
TRBV7-9,TRBD2,TRBJ2-1,CASSLATSGSMYEQFF
TRBV4-3,NA,TRBJ2-5,CASSQDISQETQYF
TRBV20-1,TRBD2,TRBJ2-7,CSARDLFTSGPTYEQYF
TRBV29-1,NA,TRBJ1-3,CSAWTGYSGNTIYF
TRBV19,TRBD2,TRBJ2-1,CASNPAGSSYNEQFF
TRBV5-1,TRBD2,TRBJ2-3,CASSQPPGSGGVNTQYF
TRBV28,NA,TRBJ2-3,CASSSYNPDSKSTTDTQYF
TRBV7-7,NA,TRBJ2-1,CASSPGPPDEQFF
TRBV7-9,NA,TRBJ2-2,CASSPPRGFRRAGELFF
TRBV7-3,NA,TRBJ2-5,CASSLTGRWGETQYF
TRBV7-9,NA,TRBJ2-6,CASSLRESGANVLTF
TRBV20-1,NA,TRBJ2-1,CSAPGTGAYGEQFF
TRBV6-2/TRBV6-3,TRBD2,TRBJ2-4,CASGYSGLAGAQYF
TRBV7-9,NA,TRBJ2-2,CASSPPLYTGELFF
TRBV28,TRBD1,TRBJ2-7,CASRVLGTGEYEQYF
TRBV29-1,NA,TRBJ1-2,CSVEDAREYNYGYTF